Presented here are 14 T cell receptor beta chains from one specimen sequenced in a study of T-cell reconstitution after alpha-beta-depleted transplantation in children. A library of TCRbeta sequences, prepared with unique molecular identifiers, was generated. TCRdb fed the PCR reads into MiXCR, producing one record per CDR3 protein. The sample contains some 600,000 distinct CDR3 sequences, about an eighth of which appear only once. The sequencing used PBMCs, mostly from graft donor cells, collected 360 days after TCRalphabeta/CD19-depleted stem cell transplant. These receptors all stem from a male patient aged 10 to 17 who had a stem cell transplant for acute myeloid leukemia, so the T cells may come from the graft donor.

This clonotype was detected many times. The gene calls are TRBV4-3 and TRBJ2-2, with D perhaps matching TRBD2 (6 bases). CDR1 and CDR2 (germline): LGHNA, YSLEER. The CDR3 is made up of 17 amino acids. The V end lost 4 bases, the J end lost 1 base, and 16 bases lay between the germline ends. Written as DNA, the CDR3 is TGCGCCAGCAGCCTTCTGCTAGCGACCATGAACACCGGGGAGCTGTTTTTT. Its protein product is CASSLLLATMNTGELFF.

This clonotype was seen many times. The V call is TRBV29-1, the J call TRBJ2-7; D might be TRBD1 (5 bases). The CDR3 loop spans 13 amino acids. V lost 6 bases, J lost 2 bases, and 14 bases lay in between. The germline gives CDR1 SQVTM, CDR2 ANQGSEA. The CDR3 protein is CSVVDSLPYEQYF. The CDR3 bases are TGCAGCGTCGTTGACAGTCTACCCTACGAGCAGTACTTC.

V usage is TRBV28 and J usage is TRBJ2-6, with unresolved D. Germline V CDR1 and CDR2: MDHEN, SYDVKM. Trimming shortened V by 3 bases and J by 4 bases, and 4 bases separated the two germline ends. There are 13 residues in the CDR3. For the CDR3, the DNA is TGTGCCAGCAGTTTCCCCGGGGCCAACGTCCTGACTTTC. Protein: CASSFPGANVLTF.

This clonotype was recorded a few times. The CDR3 DNA is TGCGCCAGCAGCTATGACAGGGTGGAGGAAAAACTGTTTTTT. This translates into CASSYDRVEEKLFF. The chain is built from TRBV5-1 and TRBJ1-4; 7 bases line up with TRBD1. Per the germline V gene, CDR1 is SGHRS and CDR2 is YFSETQ. V shed 3 bases, J shed 8 bases, and the junction held 7 bases outside the gene matches. The CDR3 runs to 14 residues.

V gene TRBV11-1 combines with J gene TRBJ1-5; 7 nucleotides agree with TRBD1. Germline V gene sequence: CDR1 SGHAT, CDR2 FQDESV (reference sequence). CDR3 length equals 17 residues. J was trimmed by 0 bases and V by 0 bases; bases with no gene match: 5. The CDR3 DNA reads TGTGCCAGCAGCTTAGCTGGGACAGTCAATAGCAATCAGCCCCAGCATTTT. This gives the protein CASSLAGTVNSNQPQHF.

V is TRBV28 and J is TRBJ2-7; 7 nucleotides line up with TRBD1. Looked up from germline, CDR1 is MDHEN and CDR2 is SYDVKM. This CDR3 contains 14 residues. With 5 bases clipped from V and 6 bases from J, the junction kept 10 bases outside the gene matches. The CDR3, as DNA: TGTGCCAGCAGTCTCTACAGGGGTGGGGTCGAGCAGTACTTC. The encoded protein is CASSLYRGGVEQYF.

The chain has TRBV20-1 and TRBJ2-5, with 7 nucleotides matching TRBD1. CDR1 is DFQATT, CDR2 SNEGSKA, per germline (reference sequence). V dropped 3 bases and J dropped 3; count of bases not matched to a gene: 10. The CDR3 has 15 residues. Written as DNA, the CDR3 is TGCAGTGCTAGTCTCCCGGGACAGAAAAAAGAGACCCAGTACTTC. Its protein product is CSASLPGQKKETQYF.

This chain links TRBV10-3 with TRBJ2-7; TRBD1 aligns across 7 bases. V lost 3 bases to trimming and J lost 1 base; unmatched junction nucleotides: 12. The CDR3 is 17 residues long. Germline V CDR1 and CDR2: ENHRY, SYGVKD. The CDR3: CAISDSDRVTSSYEQYF. CDR3 coding DNA: TGTGCCATCAGTGACTCCGACAGGGTAACGAGTTCCTACGAGCAGTACTTC.

V usage is TRBV6-2 or TRBV6-3 and J usage is TRBJ2-1; no definite D call. V lost 5 bases and J 10 bases, leaving 18 bases between the germline ends. This CDR3 is 14 amino acids long. In germline, CDR1 is MNHEY, CDR2 SVGEGT. DNA of the CDR3: TGTGCCAGCAGTCCTCTTCCGCCTGGTAGGGAGCAGTTCTTC. Protein product: CASSPLPPGREQFF.

On this clonotype: With a much larger clone just one base away, this may be a read error. The gene calls are TRBV24-1 and TRBJ2-1; D unresolved. The CDR3 contains 14 residues. The germline V and J ends were trimmed by 3 bases and 6 bases, with 11 bases remaining between them. Per the germline V gene, CDR1 is KGHDR and CDR2 is SFDVKD. CDR3 sequence reads: CATSDPYRTNEQFF. The CDR3 DNA reads as TGTGCCACCAGTGATCCTTACCGGACCAATGAGCAGTTCTTC.

This clonotype showed up many times. The rearrangement uses TRBV7-9 and TRBJ2-7; D not resolved. CDR3 size: 14 residues. The V gene lost 1 base and the J gene lost 0 bases, with 7 bases spanning the gap. From germline, CDR1 is SEHNR and CDR2 FQNEAQ (reference sequence). The CDR3 nucleotides read TGTGCCAGCAGCTTAGACCTGGGCTCCTACGAGCAGTACTTC. Encoded protein: CASSLDLGSYEQYF.

This clonotype was counted many times. CDR3 region: CASSFAVGLNTGELFF. CDR3 in DNA: TGTGCCAGCAGCTTCGCGGTCGGATTGAACACCGGGGAGCTGTTTTTT. The chain recombines TRBV7-9 with TRBJ2-2, with D unresolved. The CDR3 runs 16 residues. V lost 3 bases to trimming and J lost 1 base, with 12 bases between them. CDR1 is SEHNR and CDR2 is FQNEAQ in the germline V gene (reference sequence).

This clonotype was picked up many times. The gene calls are TRBV12-3 or TRBV12-4 and TRBJ2-3, with 9 bases identical to TRBD2. CDR3 length: 14 residues. J gave up 5 bases and V 7 bases, and 7 bases lay outside the gene matches. The CDR3 nucleotides are TGTGCCAGCAAAGGGCTAGCGGGAAGAGATACGCAGTATTTT. It specifies CASKGLAGRDTQYF.

V usage is TRBV25-1 and J usage is TRBJ2-1; 8 bases are a match to TRBD2. Per the germline V gene, CDR1 is MGHDK and CDR2 is SYGVNS. V trimming: 3 bases; J trimming: 2 bases; junction bases outside the gene matches: 6. The CDR3 is made up of 16 amino acids. The CDR3 DNA reads as TGTGCCAGCAGTGAGGCAGCGGGACTAGCCTACAATGAGCAGTTCTTC. Protein product: CASSEAAGLAYNEQFF.